The clone carrying this T cell receptor beta chain has just a few counts. The CDR3 runs 15 residues. Germline assignment: CDR1 MNHEY and CDR2 SVGAGI. The V end was cut by 4 bases, the J end by 9 bases, with 18 bases between. From the 5' RACE reads, TCRdb called clonotypes with MiXCR, one entry per CDR3 protein. Counted here are about 360,000 distinct CDR3 sequences, 13% to 15% occurring once; the ten biggest clones make up 20% to 25%. These data are taken from a study of T-cell memory formation after mild COVID-19. The sequence was obtained from a man in his late teens or twenties who had mild COVID-19 (a few samples of this study predate the infection). Cell type and time point are not known. This chain connects TRBV6-5 to TRBJ1-4; D uncertain. Material for sequencing was PBMCs or a T cell subset sorted from them (not recorded which). CDR3 residues: CASSSFISEGQKLFF. CDR3 sequence (DNA): TGTGCCAGCAGTTCCTTCATCTCTGAGGGCCAAAAACTGTTTTTT.